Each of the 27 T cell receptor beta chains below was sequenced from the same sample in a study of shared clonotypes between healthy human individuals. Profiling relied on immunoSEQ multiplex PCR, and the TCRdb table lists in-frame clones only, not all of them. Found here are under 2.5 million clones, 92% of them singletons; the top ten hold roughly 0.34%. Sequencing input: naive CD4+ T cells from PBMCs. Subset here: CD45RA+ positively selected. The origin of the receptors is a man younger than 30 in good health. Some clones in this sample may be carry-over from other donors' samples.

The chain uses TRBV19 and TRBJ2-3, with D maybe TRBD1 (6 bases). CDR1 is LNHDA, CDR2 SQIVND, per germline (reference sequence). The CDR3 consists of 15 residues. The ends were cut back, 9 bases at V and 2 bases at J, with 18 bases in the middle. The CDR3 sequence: CASQPRGTPTDTQYF. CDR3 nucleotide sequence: TGTGCCAGCCAACCTAGGGGGACCCCCACAGATACGCAGTATTTT.

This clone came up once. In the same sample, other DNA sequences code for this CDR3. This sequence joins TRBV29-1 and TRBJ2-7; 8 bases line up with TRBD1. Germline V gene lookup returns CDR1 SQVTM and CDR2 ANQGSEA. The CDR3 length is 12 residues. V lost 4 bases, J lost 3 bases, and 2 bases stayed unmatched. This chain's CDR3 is CSVGGQGYEQYF. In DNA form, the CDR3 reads TGCAGCGTTGGAGGACAGGGCTACGAGCAGTACTTC.

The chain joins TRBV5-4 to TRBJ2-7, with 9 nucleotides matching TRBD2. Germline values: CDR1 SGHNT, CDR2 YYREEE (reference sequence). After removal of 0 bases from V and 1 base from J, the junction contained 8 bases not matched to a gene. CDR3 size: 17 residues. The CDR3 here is CASSLEPGLAPSYEQYF. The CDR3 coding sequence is TGTGCCAGCAGCTTGGAACCCGGACTAGCGCCGTCCTACGAGCAGTACTTC.

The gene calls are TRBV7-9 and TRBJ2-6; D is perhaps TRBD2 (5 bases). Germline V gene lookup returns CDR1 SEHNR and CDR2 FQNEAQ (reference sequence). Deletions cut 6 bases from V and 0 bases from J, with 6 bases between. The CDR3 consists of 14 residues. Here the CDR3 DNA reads TGTGCCAGCAGGGGGAGCTCTGGGGCCAACGTCCTGACTTTC. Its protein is CASRGSSGANVLTF.

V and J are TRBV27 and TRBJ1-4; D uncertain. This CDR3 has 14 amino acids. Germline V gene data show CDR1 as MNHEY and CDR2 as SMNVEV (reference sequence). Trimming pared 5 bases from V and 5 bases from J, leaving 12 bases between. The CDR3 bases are TGTGCCAGCAGTCCAGGACGGTGGAATGAAAAACTGTTTTTT. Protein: CASSPGRWNEKLFF.

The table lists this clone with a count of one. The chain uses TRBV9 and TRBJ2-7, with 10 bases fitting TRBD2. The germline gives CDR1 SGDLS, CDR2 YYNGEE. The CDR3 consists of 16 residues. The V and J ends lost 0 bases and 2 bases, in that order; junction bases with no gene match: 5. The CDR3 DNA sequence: TGTGCCAGCAGCGTAGGCGGACTAGCGGATACCTACGAGCAGTACTTC. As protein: CASSVGGLADTYEQYF. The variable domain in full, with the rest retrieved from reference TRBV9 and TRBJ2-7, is DSGVTQTPKHLITATGQRVTLRCSPRSGDLSVYWYQQSLDQGLQFLIQYYNGEERAKGNILERFSAQQFPDLHSELNLSSLELGDSALYFCASSVGGLADTYEQYFGPGTRLTVT.

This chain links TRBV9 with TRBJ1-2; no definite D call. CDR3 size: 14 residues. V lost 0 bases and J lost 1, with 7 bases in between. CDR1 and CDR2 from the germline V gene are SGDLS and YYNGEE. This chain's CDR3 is CASSVEGDNYGYTF. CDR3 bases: TGTGCCAGCAGCGTAGAAGGAGATAACTATGGCTACACCTTC.

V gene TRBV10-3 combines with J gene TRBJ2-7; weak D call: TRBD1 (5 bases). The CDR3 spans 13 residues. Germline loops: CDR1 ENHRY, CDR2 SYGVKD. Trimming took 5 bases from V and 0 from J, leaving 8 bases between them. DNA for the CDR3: TGTGCCATCAGTAAGGACAACTCCTACGAGCAGTACTTC. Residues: CAISKDNSYEQYF.

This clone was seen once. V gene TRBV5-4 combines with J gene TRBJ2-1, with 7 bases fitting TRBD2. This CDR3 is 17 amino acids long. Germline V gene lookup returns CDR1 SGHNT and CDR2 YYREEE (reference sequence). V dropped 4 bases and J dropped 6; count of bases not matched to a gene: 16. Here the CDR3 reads CASSQFPAGVVGNEQFF. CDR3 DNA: TGTGCCAGCAGCCAATTTCCTGCGGGAGTGGTTGGCAATGAGCAGTTCTTC. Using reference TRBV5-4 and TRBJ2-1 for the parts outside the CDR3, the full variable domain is ETGVTQSPTHLIKTRGQQVTLRCSSQSGHNTVSWYQQALGQGPQFIFQYYREEENGRGNFPPRFSGLQFPNYSSELNVNALELDDSALYLCASSQFPAGVVGNEQFFGPGTRLTVL.

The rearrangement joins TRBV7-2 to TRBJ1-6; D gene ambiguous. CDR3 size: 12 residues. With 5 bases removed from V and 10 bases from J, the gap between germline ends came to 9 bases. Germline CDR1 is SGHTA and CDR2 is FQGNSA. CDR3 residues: CASSRTPSPLHF. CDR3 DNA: TGTGCCAGCAGCCGGACCCCCTCACCCCTCCACTTT.

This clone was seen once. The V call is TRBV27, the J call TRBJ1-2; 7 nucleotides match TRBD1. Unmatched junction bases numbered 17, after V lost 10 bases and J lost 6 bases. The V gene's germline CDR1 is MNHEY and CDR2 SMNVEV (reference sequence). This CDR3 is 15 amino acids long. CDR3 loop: CAIKNRDSRENGYTF. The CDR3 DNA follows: TGTGCCATCAAAAACAGGGACAGTCGCGAAAATGGCTACACCTTC.

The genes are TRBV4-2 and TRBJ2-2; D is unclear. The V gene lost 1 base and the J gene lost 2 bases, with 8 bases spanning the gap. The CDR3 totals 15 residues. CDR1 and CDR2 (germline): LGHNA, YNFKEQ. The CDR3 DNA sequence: TGTGCCAGCAGCCAAGGCGTAGCAAACACCGGGGAGCTGTTTTTT. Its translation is CASSQGVANTGELFF.

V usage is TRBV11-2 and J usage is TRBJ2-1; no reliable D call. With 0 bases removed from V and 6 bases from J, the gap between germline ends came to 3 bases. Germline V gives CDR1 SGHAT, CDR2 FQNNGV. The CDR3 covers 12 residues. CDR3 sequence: CASSLEGNEQFF. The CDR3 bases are TGTGCCAGCAGCTTAGAGGGCAATGAGCAGTTCTTC.

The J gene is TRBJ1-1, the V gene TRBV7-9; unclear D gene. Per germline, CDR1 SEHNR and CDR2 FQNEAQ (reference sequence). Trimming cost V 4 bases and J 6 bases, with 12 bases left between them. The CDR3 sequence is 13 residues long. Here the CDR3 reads CASSSRATSEAFF. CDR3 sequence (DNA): TGTGCCAGCAGCTCAAGAGCTACCTCTGAAGCTTTCTTT.

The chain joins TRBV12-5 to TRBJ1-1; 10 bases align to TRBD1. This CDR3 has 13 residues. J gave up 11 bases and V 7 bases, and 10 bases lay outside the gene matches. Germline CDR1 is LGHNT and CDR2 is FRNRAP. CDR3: CASAYDRGRGAFF. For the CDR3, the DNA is TGTGCTAGTGCCTACGACAGGGGGCGGGGGGCTTTCTTT.

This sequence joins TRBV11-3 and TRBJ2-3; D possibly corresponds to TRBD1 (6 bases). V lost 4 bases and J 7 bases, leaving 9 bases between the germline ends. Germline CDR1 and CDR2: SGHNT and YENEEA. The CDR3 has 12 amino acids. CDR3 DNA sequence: TGTGCCAGCAGCTATAGGGGGAATACGCAGTATTTT. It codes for CASSYRGNTQYF.

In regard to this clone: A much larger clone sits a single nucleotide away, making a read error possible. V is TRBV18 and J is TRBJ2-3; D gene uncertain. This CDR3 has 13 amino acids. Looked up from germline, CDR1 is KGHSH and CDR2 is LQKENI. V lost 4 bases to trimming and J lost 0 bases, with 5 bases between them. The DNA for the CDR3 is TGTGCCAGCTCACAACCGAGCACAGATACGCAGTATTTT. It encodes CASSQPSTDTQYF.

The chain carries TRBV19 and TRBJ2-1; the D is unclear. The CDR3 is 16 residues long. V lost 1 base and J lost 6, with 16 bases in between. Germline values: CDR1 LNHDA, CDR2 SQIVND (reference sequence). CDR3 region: CASSIAQPTLPNEQFF. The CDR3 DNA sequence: TGTGCCAGTAGTATAGCCCAGCCAACCCTGCCCAATGAGCAGTTCTTC.

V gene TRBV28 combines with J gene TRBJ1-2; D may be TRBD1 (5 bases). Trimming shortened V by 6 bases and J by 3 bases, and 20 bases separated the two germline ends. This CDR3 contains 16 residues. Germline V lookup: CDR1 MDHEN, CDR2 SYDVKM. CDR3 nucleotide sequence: TGTGCCAGCAGCGCGGGGGGTTTGGGCGCCCACTATGGCTACACCTTC. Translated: CASSAGGLGAHYGYTF.

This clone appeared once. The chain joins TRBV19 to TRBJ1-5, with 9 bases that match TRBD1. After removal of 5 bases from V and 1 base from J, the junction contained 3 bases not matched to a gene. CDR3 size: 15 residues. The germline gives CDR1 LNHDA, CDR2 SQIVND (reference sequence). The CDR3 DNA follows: TGTGCCAGTAGTCGGACAGGGGAAAGCAATCAGCCCCAGCATTTT. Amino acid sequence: CASSRTGESNQPQHF.

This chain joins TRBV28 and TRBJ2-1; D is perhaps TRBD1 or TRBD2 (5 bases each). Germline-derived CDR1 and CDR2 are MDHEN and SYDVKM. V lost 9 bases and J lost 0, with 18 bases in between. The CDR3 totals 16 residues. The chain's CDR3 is CASLSREGSSYNEQFF. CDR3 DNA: TGTGCCAGTCTGAGCAGGGAAGGGAGCTCCTACAATGAGCAGTTCTTC.

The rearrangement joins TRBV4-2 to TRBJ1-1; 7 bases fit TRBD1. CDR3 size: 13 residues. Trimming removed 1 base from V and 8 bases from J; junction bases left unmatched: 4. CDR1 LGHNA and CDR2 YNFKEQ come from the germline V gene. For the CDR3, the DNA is TGTGCCAGCAGCCAAGTCGAGGGACAGGAAGCTTTCTTT. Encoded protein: CASSQVEGQEAFF.

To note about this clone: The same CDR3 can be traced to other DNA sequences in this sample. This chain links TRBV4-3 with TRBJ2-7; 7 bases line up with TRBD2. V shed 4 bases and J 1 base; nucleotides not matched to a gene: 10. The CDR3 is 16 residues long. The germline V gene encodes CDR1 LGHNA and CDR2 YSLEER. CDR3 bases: TGCGCCAGCAGCCGAGTACTGGCGGGAGCGTCCTACGAGCAGTACTTC. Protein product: CASSRVLAGASYEQYF.

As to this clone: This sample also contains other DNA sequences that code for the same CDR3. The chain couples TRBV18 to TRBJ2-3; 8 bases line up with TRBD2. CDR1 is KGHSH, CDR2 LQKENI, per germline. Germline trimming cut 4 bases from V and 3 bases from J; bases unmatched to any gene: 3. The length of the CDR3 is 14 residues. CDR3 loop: CASSRGLGTDTQYF. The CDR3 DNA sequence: TGTGCCAGCTCACGGGGACTAGGTACAGATACGCAGTATTTT.

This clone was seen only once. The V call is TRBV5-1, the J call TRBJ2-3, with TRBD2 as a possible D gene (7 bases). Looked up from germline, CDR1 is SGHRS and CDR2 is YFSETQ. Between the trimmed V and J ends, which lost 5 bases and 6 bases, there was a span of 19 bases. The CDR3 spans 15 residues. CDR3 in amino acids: CASRTGLGGHDTQYF. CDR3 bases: TGCGCCAGCAGGACAGGACTAGGGGGTCACGATACGCAGTATTTT. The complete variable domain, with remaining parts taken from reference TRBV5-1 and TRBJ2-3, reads KAGVTQTPRYLIKTRGQQVTLSCSPISGHRSVSWYQQTPGQGLQFLFEYFSETQRNKGNFPGRFSGRQFSNSRSEMNVSTLELGDSALYLCASRTGLGGHDTQYFGPGTRLTVL.

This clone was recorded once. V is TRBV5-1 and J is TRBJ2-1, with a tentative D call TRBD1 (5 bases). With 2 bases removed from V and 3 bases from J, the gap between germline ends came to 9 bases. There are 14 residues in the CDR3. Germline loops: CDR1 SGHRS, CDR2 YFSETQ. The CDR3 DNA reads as TGCGCCAGCAGCTTACCACAGGTCTACAATGAGCAGTTCTTC. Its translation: CASSLPQVYNEQFF.

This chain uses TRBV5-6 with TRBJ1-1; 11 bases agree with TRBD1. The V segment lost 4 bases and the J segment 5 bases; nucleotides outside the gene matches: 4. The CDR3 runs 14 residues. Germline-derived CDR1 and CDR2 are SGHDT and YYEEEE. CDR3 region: CASSVGQGGTEAFF. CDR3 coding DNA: TGTGCCAGCAGCGTGGGACAGGGGGGGACTGAAGCTTTCTTT.